The clone carrying this TCR beta chain has only a few counts. Its antigen is as yet unknown. The junction does not match germline at one end; this may be a read error. This entry comes from a study of blood T cells in healthy people across ages. This CDR3 contains 16 residues. The germline V gene encodes CDR1 SSHAT and CDR2 FNYEAQ (reference sequence). A minimum of 5 micrograms of total RNA was extracted per sample. Primers used in a second PCR of roughly 6 to 12 cycles were a sample-barcoded 5' primer and a J-beta primer mix. A 12-random-nucleotide template-switch adaptor tagged each cDNA molecule. TCRdb recomputed calls from the 5' RACE reads with MiXCR, one row per CDR3 protein. Of roughly 2 million distinct CDR3 sequences detected, 49% appear once; the ten largest clones hold 2.1%. Study conclusions and caveats: There was no known CMV status for donors, so expanded clonotype changes were possibly confounded. Among long-lived donors, naive CD4+ cells were more numerous and diversity higher than in aged donors.

This clonotype originated in a woman aged 40 to 50 in good health. V usage is TRBV7-7 and J usage is TRBJ2-1; 10 nucleotides match TRBD2. The sample was blood. The CDR3, as DNA: TGTGCTAGCAGCTTAGGGTCCAGCGGGGGGGCGAATGAGCAGTTCTTC. Protein product: CASSLGSSGGANEQFF. Looking up the rest from reference TRBV7-7 and TRBJ2-1 gives the full variable domain: GAGVSQSPRYKVTKRGQDVTLRCDPISSHATLYWYQQALGQGPEFLTYFNYEAQPDKSGLPSDRFSAERPEGSISTLTIQRTEQRDSAMYRCASSLGSSGGANEQFFGPGTRLTVL.